This entry concerns a single T cell receptor beta chain. The method was immunoSEQ multiplex PCR; TCRdb's version includes in-frame clones alone and lacks a portion of them. Of around 260,000 clones detected, 88% appear once; the ten largest clones hold over 4%. These data come from a study of blood T cell repertoires in COVID-19. Study information: Both acute and convalescent COVID-19 samples were obtained from the United States, Italy and Spain.

Germline V lookup: CDR1 SNHLY, CDR2 FYNNEI. CDR3 length: 14 amino acids. V was pared by 5 bases and J by 2 bases, with 12 bases between. The sample was peripheral blood. J is TRBJ1-1 and V is TRBV2; D not resolved. The sequence was collected from a man aged 60-69 years who had recovered from COVID-19. The DNA of the CDR3 is TGTGCCAGCAGTTTCCATACACCTAACACTGAAGCTTTCTTT. Protein: CASSFHTPNTEAFF.